The clone carrying this TCR beta chain has only a few counts. Its antigen remains unknown. This entry is derived from a study of blood T cells in healthy people across ages. With a J-beta primer mix and a sample-barcoded 5' primer, a second PCR ran about 7 to 12 cycles. One entry per CDR3 protein, called by TCRdb with MiXCR from the 5' RACE reads. Among approximately 780,000 distinct CDR3 sequences, around 25% were seen once, and the ten largest hold about 3%. Each donor supplied 7.5 to 10 milliliters of peripheral blood. V lost 0 bases and J lost 3, with 12 bases in between. CDR1 is SQVTM, CDR2 ANQGSEA, per germline. This CDR3 has 15 residues. Study results and limitations: Whereas aged donors had fewer naive CD4+ cells, long-lived donors had more of them and higher diversity.

These data were likewise used in another study, on T cells of mothers and their children.

The rearrangement joins TRBV29-1 to TRBJ2-4; D possibly corresponds to TRBD1 (6 bases). Sequenced material: blood. This clonotype was obtained from a boy aged 5 to 17 in good health. The CDR3 coding sequence is TGCAGCGTTGAAGATCTAAGAGGGGGCAAAAACATTCAGTACTTC. Translating gives CSVEDLRGGKNIQYF.